The rows below give T cell receptor beta chains drawn from one sample of a study of tumor-infiltrating lymphocytes in primary liver carcinoma. TCRdb itself ran the multiplex PCR reads through MiXCR, one entry per CDR3 protein. The table shows approximately 330,000 distinct CDR3 sequences, with approximately 64% occurring only once. The specimen was peripheral blood. The source of these receptors is a man aged 40-55 years with primary liver carcinoma and hepatitis B virus infection. Each CDR3 is given with its conserved first and last residue. The order of the fields is V gene, D gene, clone size, J gene, CDR3 protein, CDR3 DNA. D genes are given only for firm matches. Clone size appears in some rows only: once, few, many, or a class for an expanded clone.

TRBV11-2	NA	NA	TRBJ1-5	CVSSLSGLQPQHF	TGTGTCAGCAGCTTGTCAGGGCTACAGCCCCAGCACTTT
TRBV24-1	NA	once	TRBJ2-1	CATSPGGLDQYYNEQFF	TGTGCCACCAGCCCAGGGGGGCTAGACCAATACTACAATGAGCAGTTCTTC
TRBV6-1	TRBD1	once	TRBJ1-2	CASIEDRGQGYTF	TGTGCCAGCATAGAGGACAGGGGGCAGGGCTACACCTTC
TRBV11-2	TRBD2	NA	TRBJ2-1	CASSLVSLAGSRNEQFF	TGTGCCAGCAGCTTAGTGTCTCTAGCGGGATCGCGCAATGAGCAGTTCTTC
TRBV29-1	TRBD1	many	TRBJ2-7	CSVVEDRGFYEQYF	TGCAGCGTGGTAGAGGACAGGGGATTTTACGAGCAGTACTTC
TRBV29-1	TRBD1	once	TRBJ1-1	CSVADGTGGRTDAFF	TGCAGCGTTGCAGACGGGACAGGGGGCCGCACTGATGCTTTCTTT
TRBV6-2/TRBV6-3	TRBD1	NA	TRBJ2-7	CASSEGHGQGLYEQYF	TGTGCCAGCAGTGAAGGCCATGGACAGGGCTTGTACGAGCAGTACTTC
TRBV7-2	NA	NA	TRBJ2-2	CASSLLQGVGELFF	TGTGCCAGCAGCCTTCTTCAGGGAGTCGGGGAGCTGTTTTTT
TRBV6-5	TRBD1	many	TRBJ2-1	CASSWGQDYNEQFF	TGTGCCAGCAGTTGGGGACAGGACTACAATGAGCAGTTCTTC
TRBV11-2	NA	once	TRBJ2-1	CVSSLEQGIYNEQFF	TGTGTCAGCAGCTTGGAACAGGGTATCTACAATGAGCAATTCTTC
TRBV11-1	TRBD1	many	TRBJ1-2	CASSTTGGGYTF	TGTGCCAGCAGCACCACAGGGGGTGGCTACACCTTC
TRBV11-2	NA	NA	TRBJ2-1	CASSSEVANEQFF	TGTGCTAGCAGCTCTGAGGTAGCGAATGAGCAGTTCTTC
TRBV11-1	NA	NA	TRBJ2-7	CARSLWGNLREQYF	TGTGCCAGAAGCTTATGGGGCAACCTACGAGAGCAGTACTTC
TRBV5-4	TRBD2	NA	TRBJ2-7	CASSSFGGSSYEQYF	TGTGCCAGCAGCTCCTTCGGCGGGAGCTCCTACGAGCAGTACTTC
TRBV7-9	TRBD1	few	TRBJ1-5	CASRGQGDDQPRHF	TGTGCCAGCAGGGGACAGGGTGATGATCAGCCCCGGCATTTT
TRBV30	NA	NA	TRBJ1-1	CTGSQGGNTEAFF	TGTACCGGGAGTCAGGGTGGGAACACTGAAGCTTTCTTT
TRBV11-2	TRBD1	few	TRBJ2-3	CASSPRQGDTDTQYF	TGTGCCAGCAGCCCCCGACAGGGGGACACAGATACGCAGTATTTT
TRBV11-2	NA	NA	TRBJ2-1	CAGSGDRIRNNEQFF	TGTGCAGGCAGCGGTGACAGGATTAGAAACAATGAGCAGTTCTTC
TRBV6-6	NA	NA	TRBJ1-2	CASIPEGHRSYGYTF	TGTGCCAGCATCCCCGAGGGACACCGGAGCTATGGCTACACCTTC
TRBV6-6	NA	NA	TRBJ2-3	CASNYLRPPTDMQYF	TGTGCCAGCAATTATCTGAGGCCCCCCACGGATATGCAGTATTTT
TRBV11-3	TRBD2	once	TRBJ2-5	CASSSGGIAQETQYF	TGTGCCAGTAGCTCGGGAGGGATAGCACAAGAGACCCAGTACTTC
TRBV11-2	TRBD2	NA	TRBJ2-7	CASSPTGTSDYEQYF	TGTGCCAGCAGCCCCACCGGGACTAGCGACTACGAGCAGTACTTC
TRBV6-5	NA	NA	TRBJ2-3	CASSPFRDSNQLQYF	TGTGCCAGCAGTCCCTTTAGGGATAGCAATCAGCTCCAGTATTTT
TRBV11-2	TRBD2	many	TRBJ2-5	CASRYGTSPQETQYF	TGTGCCAGCAGATATGGGACTAGCCCTCAAGAGACCCAGTACTTC
TRBV11-2	TRBD2	NA	TRBJ2-1	CASGFEGGLAGYDEQFF	TGTGCCAGCGGCTTCGAAGGGGGACTAGCGGGGTACGATGAGCAGTTCTTC
TRBV11-2	TRBD2	NA	TRBJ2-3	CTSSLVGLAVITDTQYF	TGTACCAGCAGCTTAGTAGGACTAGCGGTTATCACAGATACGCAGTATTTT
TRBV11-2	NA	NA	TRBJ2-5	CASSSPGGAGQETQYF	TGTGCCAGCAGCTCCCCCGGGGGCGCAGGACAGGAGACCCAGTACTTC
TRBV11-2	TRBD2	NA	TRBJ2-7	CASSERLAPAFDGQYF	TGTGCCAGCAGCGAGAGACTAGCGCCCGCCTTTGACGGGCAGTACTTC